Sequencing of this T cell receptor (beta chain) was carried out in a study of spatial heterogeneity in lung cancer. Study-wide results and limits: Blood carried ubiquitous expanded tumor TCRs more at resection than follow-up.

The CDR3 spans 15 residues. The V end lost 8 bases, the J end lost 0 bases, and 15 bases lay between the germline ends. Germline CDR1 reads SNHLY; CDR2 reads FYNNEI. A note on this clonotype: Its specificity is unknown. This beta chain came through as a stray read in a library set up for alpha chains, and its size says little.

As to time point: sample taken at primary tumor resection. Frozen PBMC, nontumor lung or tumor provided whole RNA, which was sequenced unsorted. TCRdb independently ran MiXCR on the 5' RACE reads; one entry per CDR3 protein. In the table there are 10,000 to 11,000 distinct CDR3 sequences, roughly 6.2% of which are singletons. This rearrangement joins TRBV2 to TRBJ2-3, with unresolved D. The sequence came from a male donor with early-stage non-small cell lung cancer. This specimen consisted of PBMCs, obtained at surgery. Here the CDR3 DNA reads TGTGCCAGCGTACGTCCGGGTTCGAGCACAGATACGCAGTATTTT. This gives the protein CASVRPGSSTDTQYF.